These 27 T cell receptor beta chains originate from one sample sequenced in a study of blood T cells in healthy people across ages. The use of a sample-barcoded 5' primer and a J-beta primer mix characterized a second PCR of roughly 7 to 12 cycles. One entry per CDR3 protein results from TCRdb running MiXCR on the 5' RACE reads. The table includes approximately 1.5 million distinct CDR3 sequences, about 32% detected once. Sample: blood. The source of these receptors is a woman in her 30s in good health.

Remarks on this clonotype: At one end the junction does not follow the germline gene, possibly because of a read error. The chain combines TRBV20-1 with TRBJ2-3, with 7 bases matching TRBD1. In germline, CDR1 is DFQATT, CDR2 SNEGSKA (reference sequence). There are 14 residues in the CDR3. The CDR3 is CSTRKQGFKDTQYF. For the CDR3, the DNA is TGCAGTACTAGAAAACAGGGGTTTAAAGATACGCAGTATTTT.

This rearrangement joins TRBV27 to TRBJ2-5; 7 nucleotides align to TRBD2. The J segment lost 1 base and the V segment lost 5 bases, leaving 10 bases of the junction unmatched. CDR3 size: 16 residues. Germline V gene data show CDR1 as MNHEY and CDR2 as SMNVEV (reference sequence). The CDR3, as DNA: TGTGCCAGCAGTCCGGTCCTCCGGGAGGTCCAAGAGACCCAGTACTTC. As protein: CASSPVLREVQETQYF.

Comments on this clonotype: The junction and the germline gene differ at one end; a read error may be behind it. This sequence joins TRBV5-1 and TRBJ2-7; D perhaps matches TRBD2 (6 bases). The CDR3 totals 14 residues. The germline gives CDR1 SGHRS, CDR2 YFSETQ. CDR3 in amino acids: CTSGTGGNSYEQYF. DNA of the CDR3: TGCACCAGTGGTACGGGCGGGAATTCCTACGAGCAGTACTTC.

The gene calls are TRBV18 and TRBJ2-7, with D hard to call. Gene TRBJ2-5 matches the end of the DNA better, so the J call may be wrong. The CDR3 consists of 12 residues. CDR1 is KGHSH, CDR2 LQKENI, per germline. This CDR3 reads CASSYPGETQYF. Here the CDR3 DNA reads TGTGCCAGCTCGTACCCCGGGGAGACCCAGTACTTC.

The chain joins TRBV7-8 to TRBJ1-1; D is ambiguous. Germline V CDR1 and CDR2: SGHVS, FQNEAQ. CDR3 length: 15 amino acids. V lost 5 bases and J 3 bases, leaving 16 bases between the germline ends. Here the CDR3 reads CASSPFGLADTEAFF. The CDR3 bases are TGTGCCAGCAGCCCCTTCGGCCTGGCGGACACTGAAGCTTTCTTT.

The chain joins TRBV10-3 to TRBJ2-1; 9 bases line up with TRBD2. The CDR3 loop spans 14 amino acids. Germline assignment: CDR1 ENHRY and CDR2 SYGVKD. V lost 7 bases, J lost 7 bases, and 8 bases stayed unmatched. In DNA form, the CDR3 reads TGTGCCATCAAAAGGGCGGGAGGGCCAAATGAGCAGTTCTTC. This codes for CAIKRAGGPNEQFF.

The chain carries TRBV20-1 and TRBJ1-2, with a possible D match to TRBD1 (5 bases). Trimming cost V 4 bases and J 4 bases, with 13 bases left between them. The CDR3 is 13 amino acids. The germline CDR1 and CDR2 sequences are DFQATT and SNEGSKA (reference sequence). CDR3 in amino acids: CSATAGASYGYTF. Written as DNA, the CDR3 is TGCAGTGCTACCGCCGGGGCCTCCTATGGCTACACCTTC.

This clonotype was observed a few times. This chain joins TRBV30 and TRBJ2-3, with D possibly being TRBD1 or TRBD2 (5 bases each). This CDR3 has 13 residues. V was pared by 0 bases and J by 5 bases, with 9 bases between. Germline CDR1 and CDR2: GTSNPN and SVGIG (reference sequence). The CDR3: CAWSVPGRDTQYF. CDR3 nucleotides: TGTGCCTGGAGTGTACCGGGGCGAGATACGCAGTATTTT.

The chain couples TRBV30 to TRBJ1-5; TRBD1 aligns across 11 bases. V lost 5 bases to trimming and J lost 5 bases; unmatched junction nucleotides: 5. CDR3 length: 14 amino acids. CDR1 GTSNPN and CDR2 SVGIG come from the germline V gene (reference sequence). This chain's CDR3 is CAWAGQGADQPQHF. The CDR3 coding sequence is TGTGCCTGGGCCGGACAGGGGGCTGATCAGCCCCAGCATTTT.

This sequence joins TRBV27 and TRBJ2-2, with a possible D match to TRBD2 (5 bases). The CDR3 has 14 amino acids. Per the germline V gene, CDR1 is MNHEY and CDR2 is SMNVEV (reference sequence). V was shortened by 6 bases and J by 7 bases, with 15 bases between the two germline ends. CDR3 in amino acids: CASRRLTEGGELFF. CDR3 coding DNA: TGTGCCAGCAGGCGACTAACCGAGGGCGGGGAGCTGTTTTTT.

Notes on this clonotype: A junction end diverges from the germline sequence, so it may reflect a read error. The CDR3: CASSGAGVVYNEQFF. Here the CDR3 DNA reads TGCGCAAGCAGCGGAGCGGGAGTAGTCTACAATGAGCAGTTCTTC. V gene TRBV5-1 combines with J gene TRBJ2-1, with 8 bases matching TRBD2. The V gene's germline CDR1 is SGHRS and CDR2 YFSETQ. The CDR3 consists of 15 residues.

The chain links TRBV5-1 to TRBJ2-3; 7 bases match TRBD1. V shed 0 bases and J 2 bases; nucleotides not matched to a gene: 9. Germline V CDR1 and CDR2: SGHRS, YFSETQ. The CDR3 spans 17 residues. CDR3 sequence (DNA): TGCGCCAGCAGCTTGGTCCCCCGGGACAGCATCACAGATACGCAGTATTTT. It translates to CASSLVPRDSITDTQYF.

The chain combines TRBV6-2 or TRBV6-3 with TRBJ2-7; TRBD2 might be the D (6 bases). The V and J ends lost 4 bases and 2 bases respectively, with 21 bases between them. The CDR3 consists of 17 residues. Germline values: CDR1 MNHEY, CDR2 SVGEGT. CDR3 loop: CASSWTTLYNPTYEQYF. The CDR3 DNA reads TGTGCCAGCAGTTGGACTACACTATATAATCCAACCTACGAGCAGTACTTC.

The J gene is TRBJ2-5, the V gene TRBV3-1; D is unclear. The CDR3 covers 13 residues. The germline V gene has CDR1 LGHDT and CDR2 YNNKEL (reference sequence). The V end lost 0 bases, the J end lost 5 bases, and 7 bases lay between the germline ends. This CDR3 reads CASSQDRYETQYF. The CDR3 DNA reads as TGTGCCAGCAGCCAAGATCGGTATGAGACCCAGTACTTC.

This chain uses TRBV7-8 with TRBJ1-2, with a tentative D call TRBD1 (5 bases). Trimming stripped 1 base from V and 9 bases from J, with 12 bases between. There are 13 residues in the CDR3. Germline CDR1 reads SGHVS; CDR2 reads FQNEAQ. CDR3 protein: CASSLGGGGSYTF. The CDR3 nucleotides read TGTGCCAGCAGCTTAGGGGGGGGAGGAAGCTACACCTTC.

This clonotype turned up a few times. This chain uses TRBV4-1 with TRBJ2-5; D possibly corresponds to TRBD1 (6 bases). V lost 4 bases and J lost 4, with 19 bases in between. CDR3 length: 16 amino acids. Germline-derived CDR1 and CDR2 are MGHRA and YSYEKL. The CDR3 region is CASSPDLNRAPETQYF. CDR3 coding DNA: TGCGCCAGCAGCCCAGATTTGAACAGGGCCCCAGAGACCCAGTACTTC.

This clonotype occurred a few times. This chain joins TRBV29-1 and TRBJ2-3, with D possibly TRBD2 on 6 matching bases. Between the trimmed V and J ends, which lost 3 bases and 6 bases, there was a span of 10 bases. CDR3 length equals 12 residues. In germline, CDR1 is SQVTM, CDR2 ANQGSEA. The CDR3 spells CSVDGGPDTQYF. The CDR3 DNA follows: TGCAGCGTTGACGGGGGACCGGATACGCAGTATTTT.

This chain uses TRBV6-1 with TRBJ2-1, with D tentatively TRBD2 (6 bases). In germline, CDR1 is MNHNS, CDR2 SASEGT. The V and J ends lost 6 bases and 5 bases respectively, with 20 bases between them. The CDR3 is made up of 16 amino acids. CDR3 region: CASSTLAGRANNEQFF. As DNA, the CDR3 is TGTGCCAGCAGCACCTTGGCGGGACGGGCGAACAATGAGCAGTTCTTC.

Here the CDR3 reads CASKLGLAGGETQYF. For the CDR3, the DNA is TGTGCCAGCAAACTGGGGCTAGCGGGAGGAGAGACCCAGTACTTC. The chain recombines TRBV6-5 with TRBJ2-5; 11 positions match TRBD2. The CDR3 covers 15 residues. V was pared by 7 bases and J by 4 bases, with 8 bases of the junction left unmatched. The germline V gene has CDR1 MNHEY and CDR2 SVGAGI.

This clonotype has a handful of counts. This chain connects TRBV10-3 to TRBJ2-1; D perhaps matches TRBD2 (5 bases). V gave up 6 bases and J gave up 7 bases, with 10 bases separating them. The CDR3 loop spans 12 amino acids. Germline CDR1 reads ENHRY; CDR2 reads SYGVKD. The CDR3 DNA reads TGTGCCATCAGCCACGGGGAAAATGAGCAGTTCTTC. Translated, it gives CAISHGENEQFF.

As regards this clonotype: This clone may be a read error of a much larger clone one base away. The gene calls are TRBV29-1 and TRBJ2-1; maybe TRBD2 (5 bases). The germline V and J ends were trimmed by 4 bases and 0 bases, with 16 bases remaining between them. Germline CDR1 reads SQVTM; CDR2 reads ANQGSEA. The CDR3 consists of 16 residues. The CDR3 DNA reads as TGCAGCGTTGCGGGGTCCCGGATTGGCTCCTACAATGAGCAGTTCTTC. This sequence encodes CSVAGSRIGSYNEQFF.

The chain recombines TRBV2 with TRBJ2-3, with 9 nucleotides matching TRBD2. CDR3 length equals 14 residues. Trimming took 2 bases from V and 11 from J; bases not matched to a gene: 8. Germline loops: CDR1 SNHLY, CDR2 FYNNEI. The CDR3, as DNA: TGTGCCAGCAGTGAACGGGGACTAGCCGTAAAGCAGTATTTT. It encodes CASSERGLAVKQYF.

The V gene is TRBV5-6, the J gene TRBJ2-1, with D possibly TRBD2 on 6 matching bases. CDR1 and CDR2 (germline): SGHDT, YYEEEE. The germline V and J ends were trimmed by 4 bases and 6 bases, with 20 bases remaining between them. The CDR3 extends over 16 amino acids. CDR3 in amino acids: CASSLWGRDSSNEQFF. The CDR3 nucleotides read TGTGCCAGCAGCCTCTGGGGCCGGGACTCGAGCAATGAGCAGTTCTTC.

This clonotype was counted only a few times. This chain links TRBV20-1 with TRBJ2-5; 10 bases agree with TRBD1. Trimming removed 5 bases from V and 11 bases from J; junction bases left unmatched: 11. Germline loops: CDR1 DFQATT, CDR2 SNEGSKA (reference sequence). CDR3 length equals 13 residues. CDR3 sequence: CSASHPGQGKQYF. CDR3 sequence (DNA): TGCAGTGCTTCCCACCCGGGACAGGGGAAGCAGTACTTC.

Notes on this clonotype: A much larger clone lies one base from this, so it may be a read error. DNA of the CDR3: TGCAGTGCACGAAGCGGGGGTGGAGAGACCCAGTACTTC. It codes for CSARSGGGETQYF. V gene TRBV20-1 combines with J gene TRBJ2-5, with 8 bases matching TRBD2. This CDR3 is 13 amino acids long. V was clipped by 6 bases and J by 4 bases; unmatched bases: 7. Germline lookup yields CDR1 DFQATT and CDR2 SNEGSKA (reference sequence).

The J gene is TRBJ2-5, the V gene TRBV10-3, with 7 bases identical to TRBD2. Germline V gene sequence: CDR1 ENHRY, CDR2 SYGVKD. The CDR3 is made up of 17 amino acids. V was pared by 6 bases and J by 0 bases, with 13 bases of the junction left unmatched. DNA for the CDR3: TGTGCCATCAGGGAACACCGACGAGCGGGGAACCAAGAGACCCAGTACTTC. Its protein is CAIREHRRAGNQETQYF.

This rearrangement joins TRBV5-1 to TRBJ1-1; D uncertain. Germline assignment: CDR1 SGHRS and CDR2 YFSETQ. CDR3 length: 13 residues. Trimming removed 10 bases from V and 0 bases from J, with 13 bases in between. In nucleotides, the CDR3 is TGCGCCGCCCGACAAGAACTGAACACTGAAGCTTTCTTT. It translates to CAARQELNTEAFF.